This T cell receptor beta chain was sequenced in a study of T-cell memory formation after mild COVID-19. Note on this clonotype: As yet, its antigen is unknown.

Germline values: CDR1 MGHRA, CDR2 YSYEKL. This CDR3 spans 16 amino acids. Trimming pared 2 bases from V and 1 base from J, leaving 14 bases between. Study observations and caveats: There was no confirmation that second-wave clones peaking on day 37 were SARS-CoV-2 specific.

TCR alpha and TCR beta cDNA libraries carrying sample barcodes and UMIs were produced by 5'RACE using constant-segment primers. TCRdb used MiXCR to reprocess the 5' RACE reads, holding one entry per CDR3 protein. Of about 280,000 distinct CDR3 sequences listed, around 8% are singletons. The gene calls are TRBV4-1 and TRBJ1-2; maybe TRBD1 (5 bases). This clonotype originated in a man aged 18 to 35 who had mild COVID-19 (a few samples of this study predate the infection). Cell type and time point are not known. The sequencing input was PBMCs or a T cell subset sorted from them (not recorded which). The CDR3 sequence: CASSQLVQDNNYGYTF. CDR3 bases: TGCGCCAGCAGCCAATTGGTACAGGATAATAACTATGGCTACACCTTC.